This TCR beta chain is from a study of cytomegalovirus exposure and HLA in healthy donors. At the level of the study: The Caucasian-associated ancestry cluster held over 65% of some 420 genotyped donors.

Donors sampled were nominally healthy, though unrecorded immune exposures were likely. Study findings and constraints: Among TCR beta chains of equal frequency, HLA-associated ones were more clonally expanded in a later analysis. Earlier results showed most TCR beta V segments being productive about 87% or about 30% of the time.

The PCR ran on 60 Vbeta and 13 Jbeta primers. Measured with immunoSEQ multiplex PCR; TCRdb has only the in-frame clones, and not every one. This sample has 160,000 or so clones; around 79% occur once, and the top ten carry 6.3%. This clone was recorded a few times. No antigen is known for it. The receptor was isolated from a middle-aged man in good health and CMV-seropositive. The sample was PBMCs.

The CDR3 DNA follows: TGTGCCAGCGGTAGACACACCACCTACGAGCAGTACTTC. Translating it yields CASGRHTTYEQYF. J is TRBJ2-7 and V is TRBV28, with D unresolved. Germline CDR1 reads MDHEN; CDR2 reads SYDVKM. The CDR3 loop spans 13 amino acids. Trimming removed 8 bases at V and 2 bases at J, with 13 bases between.